One sample yielded the 19 T cell receptor beta chains listed below, sequenced in a study of spatial heterogeneity in lung cancer. As to time point: blood at routine non-recurrence follow-up after resection. The sequenced material consisted of unsorted whole RNA from tumor, nontumor lung or frozen PBMC. TCRdb re-derived calls from the 5' RACE reads in MiXCR, one entry per CDR3 protein. The data contain roughly 120,000 distinct CDR3 sequences, 12% of them seen just once; the ten biggest clones take up about 15%. The input for sequencing was PBMCs, taken at follow-up. The receptors derive from a male donor with early-stage non-small cell lung cancer.

This clonotype was detected only once. The rearrangement joins TRBV28 to TRBJ1-4, with 7 bases aligning to TRBD1. Looked up from germline, CDR1 is MDHEN and CDR2 is SYDVKM. This CDR3 has 14 residues. The junction had 6 bases not matched to a gene; V was cut back by 8 bases and J by 3 bases. CDR3 protein: CASGTAPANEKLFF. As DNA, the CDR3 is TGTGCCAGCGGGACAGCCCCAGCTAATGAAAAACTGTTTTTT.

J is TRBJ2-5 and V is TRBV11-2; 10 positions agree with TRBD2. CDR1 and CDR2 (germline): SGHAT, FQNNGV. This CDR3 has 14 amino acids. The ends lost 6 bases at V and 8 bases at J; junction bases unmatched: 9. The DNA of the CDR3 is TGTGCCAGCAGGACTAGCGGGCTCCAAGGTACCCAGTACTTC. Protein: CASRTSGLQGTQYF.

This clonotype was seen a handful of times. The CDR3 region has the DNA TGTGCCAGCAGTTTACCCCAAGGGGTGGGAGGCCAGCCCCAGCATTTT. Its protein is CASSLPQGVGGQPQHF. J is TRBJ1-5 and V is TRBV28; tentative D call: TRBD1 (5 bases). Germline V gene data show CDR1 as MDHEN and CDR2 as SYDVKM. The CDR3 runs 16 residues. Trimming removed 2 bases at V and 7 bases at J, with 18 bases between.

V gene TRBV20-1 combines with J gene TRBJ2-2, with D tentatively TRBD2 (6 bases). Trimming took off 7 bases at V and 3 bases at J, with 12 bases between the two ends. This CDR3 is built from 13 residues. Germline V gives CDR1 DFQATT, CDR2 SNEGSKA (reference sequence). CDR3 nucleotide sequence: TGCAGTGGACGGGAGCGTTACACCGGGGAGCTGTTTTTT. Amino acids: CSGRERYTGELFF.

This clonotype was picked up many times. The V and J genes are TRBV7-9 and TRBJ1-1; D is possibly TRBD1 (5 bases). CDR3 size: 15 residues. CDR1 SEHNR and CDR2 FQNEAQ come from the germline V gene (reference sequence). The ends were cut back, 5 bases at V and 0 bases at J, with 13 bases in the middle. The CDR3 bases are TGTGCCAGCAGCCCCCAGGGACTCCTGAACACTGAAGCTTTCTTT. Its translation: CASSPQGLLNTEAFF.

This clonotype showed up just a few times. The gene calls are TRBV20-1 and TRBJ2-5; D could derive from TRBD1 or TRBD2 (5 bases each). This CDR3 is 13 amino acids long. The germline gives CDR1 DFQATT, CDR2 SNEGSKA (reference sequence). CDR3 sequence reads: CSCGGPREETQYF. CDR3 DNA sequence: TGCAGCTGTGGGGGTCCCCGAGAGGAGACCCAGTACTTC.

This clonotype has a handful of counts. The chain couples TRBV9 to TRBJ2-2; D is unclear. Trimming cost V 0 bases and J 3 bases, with 6 bases left between them. CDR1 SGDLS and CDR2 YYNGEE come from the germline V gene. This CDR3 region has 14 residues. For the CDR3, the DNA is TGTGCCAGCAGCGTAGACCAGTACACCGGGGAGCTGTTTTTT. Residues: CASSVDQYTGELFF.

This clonotype appeared many times. The chain carries TRBV28 and TRBJ2-7; TRBD1 matches 9 bases. This CDR3 has 15 residues. Germline-derived CDR1 and CDR2 are MDHEN and SYDVKM. V lost 5 bases and J lost 3; bases outside the gene matches: 8. CDR3: CASSQAGTGNYEQYF. CDR3 sequence (DNA): TGTGCCAGCAGTCAAGCAGGGACAGGGAACTACGAGCAGTACTTC. The entire variable domain, with the rest obtained from reference TRBV28 and TRBJ2-7, is as follows: DVKVTQSSRYLVKRTGEKVFLECVQDMDHENMFWYRQDPGLGLRLIYFSYDVKMKEKGDIPEGYSVSREKKERFSLILESASTNQTSMYLCASSQAGTGNYEQYFGPGTRLTVT.

This clonotype was seen more than once but under ten times. CDR3 sequence: CASSDPETGYYGYTF. The CDR3, as DNA: TGTGCCAGCAGTGATCCCGAGACAGGTTACTATGGCTACACCTTC. This chain links TRBV6-1 with TRBJ1-2; perhaps TRBD1 as D (6 bases). The CDR3 contains 15 residues. Per germline, CDR1 MNHNS and CDR2 SASEGT. Trimming took off 3 bases at V and 3 bases at J, with 14 bases between the two ends.

This clonotype was counted a few times. The chain links TRBV7-3 to TRBJ1-4, with a tentative D call TRBD1 (6 bases). The V end was cut by 2 bases, the J end by 1 base, with 8 bases between. Germline-derived CDR1 and CDR2 are SGHTA and FQGTGA. CDR3 length equals 15 residues. The CDR3 here is CASSLATGTNEKLFF. CDR3 in DNA: TGTGCCAGCAGCTTAGCGACAGGAACTAATGAAAAACTGTTTTTT.

On this clonotype itself: Germline is not matched at one junction end, which may reflect a read error. V gene TRBV20-1 combines with J gene TRBJ2-7; 9 positions agree with TRBD1. Germline CDR1 is DFQATT and CDR2 is SNEGSKA (reference sequence). The CDR3 is 15 residues long. CDR3 sequence (DNA): TGCAGTGCTGGAGAGGGAACCGGGACAGGGAGGTATCTGTACTTC. It translates to CSAGEGTGTGRYLYF.

This clonotype was recorded many times. The chain employs TRBV29-1 and TRBJ2-1; tentatively, D is TRBD2 (6 bases). This CDR3 has 14 residues. Trimming removed 3 bases at V and 5 bases at J, with 14 bases between. The germline gives CDR1 SQVTM, CDR2 ANQGSEA. CDR3 region: CSVDGQGGHNEQFF. Written as DNA, the CDR3 is TGCAGCGTTGATGGGCAGGGAGGCCACAATGAGCAGTTCTTC.

The chain carries TRBV28 and TRBJ1-3; D not resolved. Trimming shortened V by 8 bases and J by 0 bases, and 8 bases separated the two germline ends. CDR3 length equals 13 residues. Germline CDR1 MDHEN, CDR2 SYDVKM. This CDR3 is CASLGNSGNTIYF. In nucleotides, the CDR3 is TGTGCCAGCCTGGGAAACTCTGGAAACACCATATATTTT.

The chain joins TRBV4-3 to TRBJ2-1, with 11 bases fitting TRBD2. Germline assignment: CDR1 LGHNA and CDR2 YSLEER. There are 20 residues in the CDR3. The J segment lost 2 bases and the V segment lost 0 bases, leaving 12 bases of the junction unmatched. The CDR3 reads CASSQDYLAGGSRTYNEQFF. The CDR3 coding sequence is TGCGCCAGCAGCCAAGATTACCTAGCGGGGGGCTCGCGTACCTACAATGAGCAGTTCTTC.

This clonotype was found many times. The V and J genes are TRBV11-2 and TRBJ1-5; D may be TRBD1 (5 bases). Germline CDR1 reads SGHAT; CDR2 reads FQNNGV. With 3 bases removed from V and 2 bases from J, the gap between germline ends came to 14 bases. There are 16 residues in the CDR3. In nucleotides, the CDR3 is TGTGCCAGCAGCTTCGAGGCGAGGGGTGGCAATCAGCCCCAGCATTTT. Its translation is CASSFEARGGNQPQHF.

This clonotype showed up many times. This rearrangement joins TRBV20-1 to TRBJ2-7; 7 nucleotides match TRBD1. V was clipped by 3 bases and J by 9 bases; unmatched bases: 11. This CDR3 is built from 13 residues. The germline gives CDR1 DFQATT, CDR2 SNEGSKA (reference sequence). The CDR3 DNA reads as TGCAGTGCTAGGGTAACAGGGGCCCGGGCGCAGTACTTC. Amino acid sequence: CSARVTGARAQYF.

This sequence joins TRBV21-1 and TRBJ2-7. TRBV21-1 is a pseudogene. This CDR3 spans 14 amino acids. This chain's CDR3 is CASSKETLSEEQYF. CDR3 in DNA: TGTGCCAGCAGCAAAGAGACCCTTTCCGAGGAGCAGTACTTC.

This clonotype showed up just a few times. This rearrangement joins TRBV7-2 to TRBJ1-2, with 7 bases that match TRBD1. Germline-derived CDR1 and CDR2 are SGHTA and FQGNSA. The length of the CDR3 is 15 residues. V was pared by 3 bases and J by 5 bases, with 9 bases of the junction left unmatched. The CDR3 region has the DNA TGTGCCAGCAGCTTGGCGGGGACAGAGCCTTATGGCTACACCTTC. Its translation: CASSLAGTEPYGYTF.

On this clonotype: The junction does not match germline at one end; this may be a read error. The chain recombines TRBV6-2 or TRBV6-3 with TRBJ2-5, with D perhaps being TRBD1 or TRBD2 (5 bases each). Germline V gives CDR1 MNHEY, CDR2 SVGEGT. The CDR3 is 17 residues long. CDR3 sequence: CAGSYVGTTVEQETQYF. CDR3 DNA sequence: TGTGCCGGCAGTTACGTGGGGACGACAGTAGAACAAGAGACCCAGTACTTC.